These 23 T cell receptor beta chains came from one sample sequenced in a study of blood T cell repertoires in COVID-19. TCRdb keeps only in-frame clones here, not all; method: immunoSEQ multiplex PCR. The sample contains more than 60,000 clones, 70% to 85% of which appear only once. Sequencing was carried out using peripheral blood. The source is a man aged 50-60 years with COVID-19, enrolled during active disease.

This sequence joins TRBV12-5 and TRBJ2-7, with 8 bases lining up with TRBD1. This CDR3 is 16 amino acids long. The trim removed 2 bases at V and 1 base at J, leaving 7 bases unmatched. Germline values: CDR1 LGHNT, CDR2 FRNRAP. In nucleotides, the CDR3 is TGTGCTAGTGGTTTGTTCTCCGGGACAGGATCCTACGAGCAGTACTTC. It translates to CASGLFSGTGSYEQYF.

The chain joins TRBV5-5 to TRBJ2-7, with D perhaps matching TRBD2 (5 bases). Germline V gives CDR1 SGHKS, CDR2 YYEKEE (reference sequence). The V and J ends lost 4 bases and 3 bases respectively, with 17 bases between them. The CDR3 sequence is 15 residues long. CDR3 DNA: TGTGCCAGCAGCGCGTTCGCGGGTAGCAGCTACGAGCAGTACTTC. It encodes CASSAFAGSSYEQYF.

The rearrangement links TRBV7-2 to TRBJ2-5, with D unclear. The CDR3 is 14 residues long. The V gene's germline CDR1 is SGHTA and CDR2 FQGNSA. V was cut by 2 bases and J by 2 bases, with 9 bases left in between. The CDR3 sequence is CASSLWRQQETQYF. CDR3 sequence (DNA): TGTGCCAGCAGCTTATGGCGGCAACAAGAGACCCAGTACTTC.

The chain joins TRBV7-2 to TRBJ1-4; possibly TRBD1 for D (5 bases). Germline CDR1 and CDR2: SGHTA and FQGNSA. The germline V and J ends were trimmed by 0 bases and 5 bases, with 10 bases remaining between them. The CDR3 contains 15 residues. CDR3 coding DNA: TGTGCCAGCAGCTTAGCAAGCCAGGGAAATGAAAAACTGTTTTTT. Translation gives CASSLASQGNEKLFF.

The chain couples TRBV7-3 to TRBJ2-5, with D unresolved. Looked up from germline, CDR1 is SGHTA and CDR2 is FQGTGA. CDR3 length equals 13 residues. Trimming left V 2 bases short and J 2 bases short, with 6 bases between. The DNA of the CDR3 is TGTGCCAGCAGCTTATCACAGCAAGAGACCCAGTACTTC. It translates to CASSLSQQETQYF.

The V gene is TRBV13, the J gene TRBJ1-1; 7 bases are shared with TRBD1. Trimming removed 11 bases from V and 1 base from J; junction bases left unmatched: 10. Per the germline V gene, CDR1 is PRHDT and CDR2 is FYEKMQ (reference sequence). The length of the CDR3 is 14 residues. CDR3 loop: CAARPGGSNTEAFF. CDR3 in DNA: TGTGCCGCACGTCCAGGGGGGTCGAACACTGAAGCTTTCTTT.

The chain recombines TRBV11-2 with TRBJ2-2; D is possibly TRBD1 (5 bases). The CDR3 totals 14 residues. Germline V gene sequence: CDR1 SGHAT, CDR2 FQNNGV. Trimming stripped 7 bases from V and 3 bases from J, with 12 bases between. This CDR3 reads CASIPGMHTGELFF. CDR3 sequence (DNA): TGTGCCAGCATTCCAGGGATGCACACCGGGGAGCTGTTTTTT.

The rearrangement joins TRBV6-5 to TRBJ1-2; D might be TRBD1 (5 bases). The CDR3 covers 13 residues. Trimming stripped 2 bases from V and 5 bases from J, with 9 bases between. Germline CDR1 MNHEY, CDR2 SVGAGI. This CDR3 reads CASSYIRAYGYTF. DNA of the CDR3: TGTGCCAGCAGTTACATCAGGGCTTATGGCTACACCTTC.

The chain employs TRBV20-1 and TRBJ1-2; D ambiguous. V was shortened by 3 bases and J by 6 bases, with 8 bases between the two germline ends. Germline CDR1 DFQATT, CDR2 SNEGSKA (reference sequence). This CDR3 has 11 residues. The CDR3 loop reads CSARYGHGYTF. DNA for the CDR3: TGCAGTGCTAGGTACGGTCATGGCTACACCTTC.

This rearrangement joins TRBV3-1 (or the pseudogene TRBV3-2) to TRBJ1-2; D uncertain. The CDR3 has 13 amino acids. V lost 2 bases to trimming and J lost 4 bases, with 8 bases between them. From germline, CDR1 is LGHDT and CDR2 YNNKEL (reference sequence). CDR3 sequence reads: CASSQRSGYGYTF. The CDR3 bases are TGTGCCAGCAGCCAACGGAGTGGCTATGGCTACACCTTC.

V gene TRBV4-3 combines with J gene TRBJ2-5; D possibly corresponds to TRBD2 (6 bases). CDR1 and CDR2 from the germline V gene are LGHNA and YSLEER. Trimming pared 0 bases from V and 2 bases from J, leaving 10 bases between. The CDR3 is 15 amino acids. The CDR3: CASSQEASAQETQYF. CDR3 coding DNA: TGCGCCAGCAGCCAAGAGGCTAGCGCTCAAGAGACCCAGTACTTC.

Only a few counts were recorded for this clone. This chain joins TRBV7-9 and TRBJ1-5, with D perhaps TRBD1 (6 bases). CDR1 and CDR2 from the germline V gene are SEHNR and FQNEAQ (reference sequence). The CDR3 is made up of 14 amino acids. The germline V and J ends were trimmed by 4 bases and 4 bases, with 11 bases remaining between them. CDR3 sequence: CASSSLTGNQPQHF. CDR3 in DNA: TGTGCCAGCAGCTCTCTGACAGGTAATCAGCCCCAGCATTTT.

The sample holds a few counts of this clone. The chain joins TRBV7-2 to TRBJ1-1; D uncertain. Trimming took off 1 base at V and 1 base at J, with 4 bases between the two ends. The germline gives CDR1 SGHTA, CDR2 FQGNSA. CDR3 length equals 13 residues. CDR3 nucleotides: TGTGCCAGCAGCTTAGTATGGAACACTGAAGCTTTCTTT. Encoded protein: CASSLVWNTEAFF.

The chain is built from TRBV5-1 and TRBJ2-5; 14 nucleotides agree with TRBD2. The CDR3 loop spans 15 amino acids. Germline values: CDR1 SGHRS, CDR2 YFSETQ. V dropped 4 bases and J dropped 3; count of bases not matched to a gene: 2. The DNA of the CDR3 is TGCGCCAGCAGCAAGGGACTAGCGGGGGAAGAGACCCAGTACTTC. It specifies CASSKGLAGEETQYF.

The chain carries TRBV6-6 and TRBJ2-7; D is perhaps TRBD2 (6 bases). The CDR3 spans 15 residues. Between the trimmed V and J ends, which lost 0 bases and 4 bases, there was a span of 13 bases. Germline-derived CDR1 and CDR2 are MNHNY and SVGAGI (reference sequence). CDR3: CASSYSEGTNYEQYF. The DNA for the CDR3 is TGTGCCAGCAGTTACTCGGAGGGGACGAATTACGAGCAGTACTTC.

The V gene is TRBV6-1, the J gene TRBJ2-5; TRBD1 matches 7 bases. Germline V CDR1 and CDR2: MNHNS, SASEGT. Trimming at V came to 2 bases and at J to 4 bases, leaving 7 bases not matched to a gene. CDR3 length: 15 residues. CDR3 residues: CASSEYLGQLETQYF. Here the CDR3 DNA reads TGTGCCAGCAGTGAATATTTGGGACAGCTAGAGACCCAGTACTTC.

V and J are TRBV7-2 and TRBJ2-3; TRBD1 might be the D (6 bases). CDR3 size: 13 residues. Germline CDR1 SGHTA, CDR2 FQGNSA. Trimming left V 2 bases short and J 10 bases short, with 13 bases between. CDR3 amino acids: CASSLPQGLAQYF. The CDR3 bases are TGTGCCAGCAGCTTACCGCAGGGGCTCGCGCAGTATTTT.

The CDR3 DNA reads as TGTGCCAGCAGCTCAAGGGGCGTGGGCCACACGTACGGCTACACCTTC. This sequence encodes CASSSRGVGHTYGYTF. The chain uses TRBV7-9 and TRBJ1-2, with D perhaps TRBD1 (5 bases). Germline CDR1 and CDR2: SEHNR and FQNEAQ (reference sequence). V lost 4 bases, J lost 8 bases, and 23 bases lay in between. The CDR3 totals 16 residues.

The chain carries TRBV30 and TRBJ1-2; TRBD1 is a possible D gene (5 bases). Deletions cut 0 bases from V and 5 bases from J, with 16 bases between. CDR1 and CDR2 (germline): GTSNPN, SVGIG (reference sequence). CDR3 length: 15 amino acids. CDR3 loop: CAWSVLRQRRYGYTF. Written as DNA, the CDR3 is TGTGCCTGGAGTGTACTCCGACAGCGCCGATATGGCTACACCTTC.

The chain uses TRBV4-1 and TRBJ2-7, with D possibly TRBD1 on 5 matching bases. V was pared by 5 bases and J by 0 bases, with 14 bases between. Germline assignment: CDR1 MGHRA and CDR2 YSYEKL. The CDR3 is 15 amino acids. CDR3 sequence: CASSKVQDNSYEQYF. CDR3 bases: TGCGCCAGCAGCAAGGTACAGGACAACTCCTACGAGCAGTACTTC.

The rearrangement joins TRBV6-5 to TRBJ2-5; 12 bases match TRBD2. With 6 bases clipped from V and 5 bases from J, the junction kept 7 bases outside the gene matches. This CDR3 region has 15 residues. The germline CDR1 and CDR2 sequences are MNHEY and SVGAGI. CDR3: CASSQLAGGGETQYF. The CDR3 nucleotides read TGTGCCAGCAGCCAACTAGCGGGGGGTGGTGAGACCCAGTACTTC.

The CDR3 DNA reads TGTGCCAGCAGCGTAGTGCCCGGTGTCGACGAGCAGTACTTC. Amino acid sequence: CASSVVPGVDEQYF. The V gene is TRBV9, the J gene TRBJ2-7, with unresolved D. The germline CDR1 and CDR2 sequences are SGDLS and YYNGEE. The CDR3 extends over 14 amino acids. Trimming shortened V by 0 bases and J by 5 bases, and 12 bases separated the two germline ends.

This clone was found many times. CDR3 region: CASSSSTGGLGNQPQHF. For the CDR3, the DNA is TGTGCCAGCAGCTCTTCGACAGGGGGCTTAGGCAATCAGCCCCAGCATTTT. V gene TRBV5-5 combines with J gene TRBJ1-5, with 10 bases identical to TRBD1. CDR3 size: 17 residues. Trimming cost V 3 bases and J 2 bases; bases outside gene matches: 8. Germline CDR1 reads SGHKS; CDR2 reads YYEKEE (reference sequence).